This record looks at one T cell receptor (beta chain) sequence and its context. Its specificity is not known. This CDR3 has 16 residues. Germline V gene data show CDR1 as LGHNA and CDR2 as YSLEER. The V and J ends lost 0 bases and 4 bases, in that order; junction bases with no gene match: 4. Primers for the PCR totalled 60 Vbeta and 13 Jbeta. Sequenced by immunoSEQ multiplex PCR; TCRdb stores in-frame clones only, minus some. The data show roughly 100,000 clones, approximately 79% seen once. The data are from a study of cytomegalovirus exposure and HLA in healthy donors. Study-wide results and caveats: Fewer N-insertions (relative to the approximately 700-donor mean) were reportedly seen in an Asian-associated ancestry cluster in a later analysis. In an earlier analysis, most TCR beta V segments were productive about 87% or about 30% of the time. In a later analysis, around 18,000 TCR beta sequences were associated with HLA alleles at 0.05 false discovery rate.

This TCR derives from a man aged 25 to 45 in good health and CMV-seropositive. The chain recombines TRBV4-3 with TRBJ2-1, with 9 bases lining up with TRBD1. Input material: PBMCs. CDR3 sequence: CASSQEPQGAYNEQFF. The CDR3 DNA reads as TGCGCCAGCAGCCAAGAACCACAGGGGGCTTACAATGAGCAGTTCTTC.